These 20 T cell receptor beta chains originate from one sample sequenced in a study of response to subunit inactivated influenza vaccine. MiXCR, run by TCRdb on the RT-PCR reads, gives a single entry per CDR3 protein. The data contain about 540,000 distinct CDR3 sequences, less than 25% of them singletons. The sample was also reused in another study, on T cells expressing NK-cell markers. That work states: UMIs were included in TCR beta cDNA generated by 5'RACE template switching.

Sequencing was performed on CD4+ T cells sorted from PBMCs, taken 11 to 12 days after vaccination. The receptor set was obtained from a man between 45 and 60 years old who received an inactivated influenza vaccine.

The V gene is TRBV25-1, the J gene TRBJ2-7; D is possibly TRBD1 (6 bases). The CDR3 consists of 11 residues. Germline V gives CDR1 MGHDK, CDR2 SYGVNS. V shed 4 bases and J shed 6 bases, with 7 bases lying between them. The CDR3 bases are TGTGCCAGCAGTGGGACAGCCGAGCAGTACTTC. It is translated as CASSGTAEQYF.

The rearrangement joins TRBV28 to TRBJ2-3, with no clear D. Trimming stripped 3 bases from V and 4 bases from J, with 8 bases between. This CDR3 is built from 13 residues. Germline V lookup: CDR1 MDHEN, CDR2 SYDVKM. The CDR3 loop is CASSLRNPDTQYF. Here the CDR3 DNA reads TGTGCCAGCAGTTTGAGGAATCCAGATACGCAGTATTTT. Variable domain in full (rest from reference TRBV28 and TRBJ2-3): DVKVTQSSRYLVKRTGEKVFLECVQDMDHENMFWYRQDPGLGLRLIYFSYDVKMKEKGDIPEGYSVSREKKERFSLILESASTNQTSMYLCASSLRNPDTQYFGPGTRLTVL.

This clonotype came up a few times. The rearrangement uses TRBV7-3 and TRBJ1-5; D uncertain. The CDR3 sequence is 13 residues long. The V end was cut by 9 bases, the J end by 0 bases, with 9 bases between. Germline V CDR1 and CDR2: SGHTA, FQGTGA. CDR3 coding DNA: TGTGCCAGTGCCACCGGTAGCAATCAGCCCCAGCATTTT. As protein: CASATGSNQPQHF.

The V and J genes are TRBV28 and TRBJ1-1; no firm D call. The CDR3 is made up of 14 amino acids. From germline, CDR1 is MDHEN and CDR2 SYDVKM. V was shortened by 5 bases and J by 5 bases, with 15 bases between the two germline ends. The CDR3 loop reads CASSAPRRRTEAFF. The CDR3 DNA sequence: TGTGCCAGCAGTGCTCCTCGACGGCGGACTGAAGCTTTCTTT.

The V and J genes are TRBV9 and TRBJ2-6; 7 bases agree with TRBD2. The CDR3 sequence is 15 residues long. CDR1 SGDLS and CDR2 YYNGEE come from the germline V gene. V lost 2 bases, J lost 2 bases, and 1 base stayed unmatched. CDR3 sequence (DNA): TGTGCCAGCAGCGTGGGGGGGGCTGGGGCCAACGTCCTGACTTTC. Protein product: CASSVGGAGANVLTF.

The rearrangement uses TRBV6-2 or TRBV6-3 and TRBJ1-2; no clear D gene. V was clipped by 2 bases and J by 4 bases, with 8 bases between them. This CDR3 has 13 amino acids. CDR1 is MNHEY, CDR2 SVGEGT, per germline. The DNA of the CDR3 is TGTGCCAGCAGTTACGCGGAAATCTATGGCTACACCTTC. As protein: CASSYAEIYGYTF.

The chain uses TRBV5-1 and TRBJ1-1, with 7 bases lining up with TRBD1. V shed 0 bases, J shed 6 bases, and the junction held 8 bases outside the gene matches. Germline CDR1 reads SGHRS; CDR2 reads YFSETQ. The CDR3 sequence is 15 residues long. CDR3 nucleotides: TGCGCCAGCAGCTTGGGGGGTACAGGGGATCCTGAAGCTTTCTTT. As protein: CASSLGGTGDPEAFF.

This clonotype was seen a handful of times. The chain combines TRBV5-1 with TRBJ1-1, with D unclear. The length of the CDR3 is 14 residues. Germline CDR1 is SGHRS and CDR2 is YFSETQ. The V end lost 2 bases, the J end lost 1 base, and 9 bases lay between the germline ends. CDR3: CASSLSGWNTEAFF. CDR3 nucleotide sequence: TGCGCCAGCAGCTTAAGTGGGTGGAACACTGAAGCTTTCTTT.

As for this clonotype: The junction departs from the called germline gene at one end, perhaps through a read error. The rearrangement links TRBV11-2 to TRBJ2-1, with D uncertain. Germline V gene lookup returns CDR1 SGHAT and CDR2 FQNNGV. This CDR3 is 15 amino acids long. CDR3 nucleotide sequence: TGTGCCAGCAGACAAACAAGGGTATCCTTCAATGAGCAGTTCTTC. This gives the protein CASRQTRVSFNEQFF.

The chain recombines TRBV12-3 or TRBV12-4 with TRBJ1-1, with a possible D match to TRBD1 (5 bases). Trimming left V 10 bases short and J 9 bases short, with 21 bases between. The CDR3 sequence is 13 residues long. CDR3 protein: CATSKPGGTKAFF. The CDR3 nucleotides are TGTGCCACCTCAAAACCGGGGGGTACTAAAGCTTTCTTT.

DNA for the CDR3: TGTGCCTGGAGTGTACTCGGGGGGCGGTACGAGCAGTACTTC. Amino acids: CAWSVLGGRYEQYF. The V call is TRBV30, the J call TRBJ2-7, with D perhaps matching TRBD2 (7 bases). Trimming pared 0 bases from V and 4 bases from J, leaving 13 bases between. The germline CDR1 and CDR2 sequences are GTSNPN and SVGIG (reference sequence). This CDR3 has 14 amino acids. The complete variable domain, with remaining parts taken from reference TRBV30 and TRBJ2-7, reads SQTIHQWPATLVQPVGSPLSLECTVEGTSNPNLYWYRQAAGRGLQLLFYSVGIGQISSEVPQNLSASRPQDRQFILSSKKLLLSDSGFYLCAWSVLGGRYEQYFGPGTRLTVT.

The gene calls are TRBV5-1 and TRBJ2-7; 14 nucleotides agree with TRBD2. This CDR3 comprises 15 residues. Germline CDR1 reads SGHRS; CDR2 reads YFSETQ. Trimming removed 4 bases from V and 5 bases from J; junction bases left unmatched: 5. CDR3 amino acids: CASSQTSGRAHEQYF. CDR3 DNA: TGCGCCAGCAGCCAGACTAGCGGGAGGGCCCACGAGCAGTACTTC.

V usage is TRBV28 and J usage is TRBJ2-7; 10 nucleotides line up with TRBD2. The CDR3 length is 14 residues. The junction had 10 bases not matched to a gene; V was cut back by 7 bases and J by 7 bases. Germline lookup yields CDR1 MDHEN and CDR2 SYDVKM. The CDR3 loop reads CASTKAGGPGEQYF. In nucleotides, the CDR3 is TGTGCCAGCACCAAAGCGGGAGGGCCGGGTGAGCAGTACTTC.

This clonotype appeared a few times. The V call is TRBV15, the J call TRBJ2-7; TRBD2 is a possible D gene (5 bases). From germline, CDR1 is LNHNV and CDR2 YYDKDF (reference sequence). This CDR3 is built from 14 residues. V was clipped by 1 base and J by 2 bases, with 9 bases between them. DNA of the CDR3: TGTGCCACCAGCAGAGCAACCGGGACCTACGAGCAGTACTTC. It yields the protein CATSRATGTYEQYF.

This clonotype occurred a few times. The chain's CDR3 is CASSERALLIYEQYF. Here the CDR3 DNA reads TGTGCCAGCAGTGAAAGGGCCTTACTGATCTACGAGCAGTACTTC. The gene calls are TRBV2 and TRBJ2-7; D ambiguous. Germline V gives CDR1 SNHLY, CDR2 FYNNEI. The CDR3 has 15 amino acids. Trimming stripped 2 bases from V and 3 bases from J, with 14 bases between.

The CDR3 protein is CASSLRGAEEKLFF. DNA of the CDR3: TGCGCCAGCAGCTTGAGGGGGGCGGAGGAAAAACTGTTTTTT. The V call is TRBV5-1, the J call TRBJ1-4, with a tentative D call TRBD1 (6 bases). V was clipped by 1 base and J by 8 bases, with 12 bases between them. Germline CDR1 and CDR2: SGHRS and YFSETQ. This CDR3 has 14 amino acids.

This clonotype was recorded a few times. The V gene is TRBV10-3, the J gene TRBJ1-5; 9 bases agree with TRBD1. There are 15 residues in the CDR3. After removal of 4 bases from V and 2 bases from J, the junction contained 3 bases not matched to a gene. The germline V gene encodes CDR1 ENHRY and CDR2 SYGVKD. The CDR3 DNA follows: TGTGCCATCAGTGTGGGACAGGGAGGCAATCAGCCCCAGCATTTT. Translation: CAISVGQGGNQPQHF.

CDR3 residues: CSATRGVSNTGELFF. In nucleotides, the CDR3 is TGCAGTGCTACCAGGGGCGTCTCGAACACCGGGGAGCTGTTTTTT. This chain joins TRBV20-1 and TRBJ2-2; tentatively, D is TRBD1 (6 bases). Trimming shortened V by 4 bases and J by 0 bases, and 12 bases separated the two germline ends. In germline, CDR1 is DFQATT, CDR2 SNEGSKA (reference sequence). The CDR3 is 15 residues long.

The J gene is TRBJ2-7, the V gene TRBV29-1; D perhaps matches TRBD1 (5 bases). The V gene's germline CDR1 is SQVTM and CDR2 ANQGSEA. V lost 4 bases, J lost 0 bases, and 13 bases lay in between. This CDR3 region has 14 residues. The DNA of the CDR3 is TGCAGCGTTGGAGGCAGGGCCTCCTCCTACGAGCAGTACTTC. It is translated as CSVGGRASSYEQYF.

Only a few counts were recorded for this clonotype. The chain uses TRBV6-2 or TRBV6-3 and TRBJ1-5, with D possibly being TRBD1 (6 bases). Germline CDR1 MNHEY, CDR2 SVGEGT. The CDR3 has 13 amino acids. With 7 bases removed from V and 5 bases from J, the gap between germline ends came to 12 bases. The CDR3 here is CASTDSRYQPQHF. In nucleotides, the CDR3 is TGTGCCAGCACGGACAGCCGGTATCAGCCCCAGCATTTT.